This T cell receptor beta chain originates from a study of T cell responses to AZD1222 COVID-19 vaccine. Study conclusions and caveats: Spike-specific TCR breadth and depth rose after two AZD1222 doses.

Method: immunoSEQ multiplex PCR; TCRdb's copy keeps in-frame clones and lacks some. This sample carries fewer than 110,000 clones, approximately 86% of them seen once, and the ten largest clones take around 4.5%. A word on this clone: Its antigen is not known.

The CDR3 has 14 residues. Trimming shortened V by 4 bases and J by 0 bases, and 9 bases separated the two germline ends. CDR1 and CDR2 from the germline V gene are LNHDA and SQIVND (reference sequence). The material was peripheral blood, obtained on day 0 of AZD1222 vaccination. This clonotype was sampled from an adult in good health. The chain is built from TRBV19 and TRBJ1-2; D may be TRBD1 (6 bases). Written as DNA, the CDR3 is TGTGCCAGTAGTAAGGACAGAGCTAACTATGGCTACACCTTC. Protein sequence: CASSKDRANYGYTF. Complete variable domain (other parts from reference TRBV19 and TRBJ1-2): DGGITQSPKYLFRKEGQNVTLSCEQNLNHDAMYWYRQDPGQGLRLIYYSQIVNDFQKGDIAEGYSVSREKKESFPLTVTSAQKNPTAFYLCASSKDRANYGYTFGSGTRLTVV.